The 21 T cell receptor beta chains in this list originate from one sample, sequenced in a study of CD8 T cells in ankylosing spondylitis. One entry per CDR3 protein results from TCRdb running MiXCR on the 5' RACE reads. In the table there are 250,000 to 350,000 distinct CDR3 sequences, roughly 20% of which are singletons. The material sequenced was blood, either unsorted or a sorted T cell fraction (not recorded which). All receptors come from a male donor with ankylosing spondylitis or in good health (not recorded which).

This clonotype has only one observation. V and J are TRBV18 and TRBJ2-1, with 7 bases fitting TRBD2. Germline CDR1 and CDR2: KGHSH and LQKENI. The J segment lost 8 bases and the V segment lost 2 bases, leaving 0 bases of the junction unmatched. The CDR3 runs to 12 residues. CDR3 amino acids: CASSPGGDEQFF. In DNA, the CDR3 is TGTGCCAGCTCACCAGGGGGGGATGAGCAGTTCTTC.

The genes are TRBV20-1 and TRBJ2-2; D tentatively fits TRBD1 or TRBD2 (5 bases each). The ends were cut back, 1 base at V and 6 bases at J, with 9 bases in the middle. CDR1 and CDR2 (germline): DFQATT, SNEGSKA (reference sequence). The CDR3 spans 13 residues. The CDR3 sequence is CSARGGSSGELFF. CDR3 bases: TGCAGTGCTAGAGGGGGGAGTTCCGGGGAGCTGTTTTTT.

This clonotype has only a few counts. The chain is built from TRBV9 and TRBJ2-5; TRBD2 matches 11 bases. V was pared by 4 bases and J by 2 bases, with 4 bases of the junction left unmatched. Per germline, CDR1 SGDLS and CDR2 YYNGEE. CDR3 length equals 15 residues. In nucleotides, the CDR3 is TGTGCCAGCAGCCCGGGACTAGCGGAGCAAGAGACCCAGTACTTC. It yields the protein CASSPGLAEQETQYF.

This clonotype has only a few counts. The rearrangement uses TRBV20-1 and TRBJ1-1; D gene uncertain. This CDR3 comprises 13 residues. V was clipped by 2 bases and J by 3 bases, with 10 bases between them. CDR1 is DFQATT and CDR2 is SNEGSKA in the germline V gene (reference sequence). The CDR3 DNA reads as TGCAGTGCTAGAAAGAGACGGGACACTGAAGCTTTCTTT. Its protein product is CSARKRRDTEAFF.

This chain uses TRBV7-3 with TRBJ2-5; D gene unclear. The CDR3 has 13 residues. Germline loops: CDR1 SGHTA, CDR2 FQGTGA. Trimming removed 2 bases from V and 5 bases from J, with 9 bases in between. The CDR3 nucleotides read TGTGCCAGCAGCTTAGAGGTTTGGGAGACCCAGTACTTC. Translated, it gives CASSLEVWETQYF.

Only a few counts were recorded for this clonotype. V gene TRBV20-1 combines with J gene TRBJ2-1; maybe TRBD1 (5 bases). The ends were cut back, 3 bases at V and 7 bases at J, with 7 bases in the middle. The CDR3 sequence is 11 residues long. Germline V gene lookup returns CDR1 DFQATT and CDR2 SNEGSKA (reference sequence). CDR3 DNA sequence: TGCAGTGCTAGCAGGGAAAATGAGCAGTTCTTC. As protein: CSASRENEQFF.

The CDR3 DNA reads as TGTGCCAGTAGTACCCCTAGCGGGATGAACACCGGGGAGCTGTTTTTT. It translates to CASSTPSGMNTGELFF. The chain uses TRBV19 and TRBJ2-2; TRBD2 agrees at 9 bases. V was pared by 4 bases and J by 1 base, with 4 bases of the junction left unmatched. The CDR3 runs to 16 residues. The germline V gene has CDR1 LNHDA and CDR2 SQIVND (reference sequence). The variable domain in full, completed from reference TRBV19 and TRBJ2-2, reads DGGITQSPKYLFRKEGQNVTLSCEQNLNHDAMYWYRQDPGQGLRLIYYSQIVNDFQKGDIAEGYSVSREKKESFPLTVTSAQKNPTAFYLCASSTPSGMNTGELFFGEGSRLTVL.

The chain has TRBV29-1 and TRBJ2-3; 8 nucleotides agree with TRBD1. CDR1 is SQVTM, CDR2 ANQGSEA, per germline. The V and J ends lost 6 bases and 5 bases, in that order; junction bases with no gene match: 13. The CDR3 consists of 15 residues. The CDR3 sequence is CSVIRGRFFRDTQYF. For the CDR3, the DNA is TGCAGCGTAATCAGGGGGCGCTTCTTTCGAGATACGCAGTATTTT.

This clonotype was recorded many times. CDR3 sequence: CASSSDMYSNQPQHF. As DNA, the CDR3 is TGTGCCAGCAGTTCGGACATGTATAGCAATCAGCCCCAGCATTTT. The chain employs TRBV6-5 and TRBJ1-5; TRBD1 might be the D (5 bases). Trimming stripped 4 bases from V and 0 bases from J, with 10 bases between. From germline, CDR1 is MNHEY and CDR2 SVGAGI. This CDR3 is 15 amino acids long.

There are a few counts of this clonotype. Here the CDR3 reads CASSLVPGISGANVLTF. The CDR3 DNA sequence: TGTGCCAGCAGCTTAGTTCCAGGAATCTCTGGGGCCAACGTCCTGACTTTC. V usage is TRBV11-2 and J usage is TRBJ2-6, with D unresolved. Germline V CDR1 and CDR2: SGHAT, FQNNGV. The V end was cut by 1 base, the J end by 0 bases, with 10 bases between. The CDR3 length is 17 residues.

This clonotype has a handful of counts. V is TRBV12-3 or TRBV12-4 and J is TRBJ2-3; the D gene is possibly TRBD1 (6 bases). This CDR3 spans 14 amino acids. V was cut by 7 bases and J by 1 base, with 12 bases left in between. The CDR3 protein is CASKVRGRTDTQYF. The CDR3 DNA follows: TGTGCCAGCAAGGTCAGGGGTCGCACAGATACGCAGTATTTT.

This sequence joins TRBV20-1 and TRBJ1-4; D gene uncertain. The CDR3 is 15 residues long. Germline CDR1 DFQATT, CDR2 SNEGSKA (reference sequence). The V and J ends lost 4 bases and 3 bases respectively, with 15 bases between them. The CDR3 DNA reads as TGCAGTGCTAACGAGAGGCGATCTCCTAATGAAAAACTGTTTTTT. It yields the protein CSANERRSPNEKLFF.

This clonotype was observed a few times. This chain links TRBV30 with TRBJ1-1; no firm D call. V lost 3 bases and J 11 bases, leaving 19 bases between the germline ends. The CDR3 spans 13 residues. Germline CDR1 is GTSNPN and CDR2 is SVGIG (reference sequence). The CDR3 region has the DNA TGTGCCTGGAGGGCTACTTTGGACGGACCGGCTTTCTTT. It encodes CAWRATLDGPAFF.

This clonotype has more than one count but fewer than ten. The chain employs TRBV5-1 and TRBJ2-5; D uncertain. Trimming shortened V by 4 bases and J by 5 bases, and 15 bases separated the two germline ends. CDR3 size: 14 residues. Germline V gene lookup returns CDR1 SGHRS and CDR2 YFSETQ. The CDR3 bases are TGCGCCAGCAGCCCGAGTTGGGCCGGGGAGACCCAGTACTTC. It codes for CASSPSWAGETQYF.

CDR3 in amino acids: CASSDAGGQPQHF. The CDR3 DNA reads as TGTGCCAGCAGTGATGCAGGGGGACAGCCCCAGCATTTT. The V and J genes are TRBV2 and TRBJ1-5; TRBD1 matches at 7 bases. The CDR3 runs to 13 residues. Germline assignment: CDR1 SNHLY and CDR2 FYNNEI. J gave up 7 bases and V 3 bases, and 3 bases lay outside the gene matches.

J is TRBJ2-4 and V is TRBV12-3 or TRBV12-4; 7 positions agree with TRBD2. The CDR3 consists of 13 residues. V trimming: 5 bases; J trimming: 5 bases; junction bases outside the gene matches: 3. CDR3 in amino acids: CASSTREENIQYF. CDR3 coding DNA: TGTGCCAGCAGTACTCGGGAGGAAAACATTCAGTACTTC.

The chain employs TRBV4-1 and TRBJ2-7, with 8 bases matching TRBD2. CDR1 is MGHRA and CDR2 is YSYEKL in the germline V gene. The CDR3 has 15 amino acids. The V gene end was trimmed by 0 bases and the J gene end by 9 bases; junction bases not matched to a gene: 10. The DNA for the CDR3 is TGCGCCAGCAGCCAAGATAGCGGGGTCCAGAATAGGCAGTACGTC. Its protein is CASSQDSGVQNRQYV.

This clonotype has just a few counts. This chain joins TRBV6-1 and TRBJ2-2; possibly TRBD2 for D (6 bases). Germline loops: CDR1 MNHNS, CDR2 SASEGT. V was trimmed by 2 bases and J by 6 bases, leaving 13 bases between them. The CDR3 consists of 15 residues. The CDR3 coding sequence is TGTGCCAGCAGTGAATCCGGGAGCGTGGCCGGGGAGCTGTTTTTT. It yields the protein CASSESGSVAGELFF.

The chain employs TRBV27 and TRBJ1-2; D possibly corresponds to TRBD1 (5 bases). CDR1 is MNHEY, CDR2 SMNVEV, per germline (reference sequence). Trimming left V 6 bases short and J 7 bases short, with 24 bases between. The length of the CDR3 is 16 residues. The CDR3 sequence is CASSILVRGTLPGYTF. CDR3 nucleotide sequence: TGTGCCAGCAGCATACTAGTTCGTGGGACCCTCCCTGGCTACACCTTC.

This clonotype has just a few counts. The chain uses TRBV27 and TRBJ2-3, with D uncertain. CDR3 length: 12 amino acids. Trimming left V 7 bases short and J 7 bases short, with 12 bases between. Germline V gene data show CDR1 as MNHEY and CDR2 as SMNVEV (reference sequence). The CDR3 loop reads CASKSIIHTQYF. The CDR3 DNA reads TGTGCCAGCAAGTCAATCATCCATACGCAGTATTTT.

This clonotype appeared a few times. The chain employs TRBV7-2 and TRBJ2-5; D not resolved. CDR1 is SGHTA, CDR2 FQGNSA, per germline. The CDR3 runs 15 residues. The V gene lost 0 bases and the J gene lost 2 bases, with 10 bases spanning the gap. The CDR3 protein is CASSLARQAQETQYF. CDR3 DNA sequence: TGTGCCAGCAGCTTAGCCAGACAAGCACAAGAGACCCAGTACTTC.